The next 15 T cell receptor beta chains were all read from a single sample in a study of patients and donors after allogeneic stem cell transplantation. MiXCR was run by TCRdb on the RT-PCR reads, yielding one entry per CDR3 protein. The sample lists 150,000 or so distinct CDR3 sequences; approximately 24% were seen once. Sequencing used blood, either unsorted or a sorted T cell fraction (not recorded which). The receptors stem from a human donor who was either an allogeneic HSCT recipient or a stem cell or donor lymphocyte infusion donor (not recorded which). It is not recorded whose cells these are; they may come from a transplant donor.

The rearrangement joins TRBV2 to TRBJ1-1; no firm D call. This CDR3 contains 11 residues. Trimming stripped 9 bases from V and 1 base from J, with 6 bases between. Germline CDR1 SNHLY, CDR2 FYNNEI. The CDR3 DNA sequence: TGTGCCAGGAAACGGAACACTGAAGCTTTCTTT. Its protein is CARKRNTEAFF.

The CDR3 reads CASSEARRAYSNQPQHF. In DNA, the CDR3 is TGTGCCAGCAGTGAAGCCCGAAGGGCTTATAGCAATCAGCCCCAGCATTTT. The genes are TRBV6-1 and TRBJ1-5, with D unresolved. There are 17 residues in the CDR3. V was clipped by 0 bases and J by 0 bases, with 12 bases between them. Per germline, CDR1 MNHNS and CDR2 SASEGT.

The sample holds one count of this clonotype. The chain has TRBV3-1 and TRBJ2-1; no firm D call. V lost 4 bases to trimming and J lost 10 bases, with 17 bases between them. CDR1 is LGHDT and CDR2 is YNNKEL in the germline V gene (reference sequence). This CDR3 contains 14 residues. The CDR3 coding sequence is TGTGCCAGCAGCCTACTTGGTCAAAAAGGGGAGCAGTTCTTC. Its protein product is CASSLLGQKGEQFF.

This clonotype occurred a few times. V usage is TRBV13 and J usage is TRBJ2-5; 12 bases fit TRBD2. The J segment lost 5 bases and the V segment lost 4 bases, leaving 8 bases of the junction unmatched. Germline values: CDR1 PRHDT, CDR2 FYEKMQ (reference sequence). The CDR3 has 16 amino acids. The CDR3, as DNA: TGTGCCAGCAGCTCCGGACTAGCGGGAACCTGGGAGACCCAGTACTTC. Its translation: CASSSGLAGTWETQYF. Using reference TRBV13 and TRBJ2-5 for the parts outside the CDR3, the full variable domain is AAGVIQSPRHLIKEKRETATLKCYPIPRHDTVYWYQQGPGQDPQFLISFYEKMQSDKGSIPDRFSAQQFSDYHSELNMSSLELGDSALYFCASSSGLAGTWETQYFGPGTRLLVL.

The chain combines TRBV18 with TRBJ1-2, with 7 bases fitting TRBD1. Germline loops: CDR1 KGHSH, CDR2 LQKENI. After removal of 2 bases from V and 8 bases from J, the junction contained 5 bases not matched to a gene. The CDR3 is 13 amino acids. The CDR3 spells CASSPSGGEGYTF. CDR3 bases: TGTGCCAGCTCACCATCAGGGGGAGAGGGCTACACCTTC.

CDR3 nucleotide sequence: TGTGCCACTTCCCCCACGCCGGCCACTGAAGCTTTCTTT. It translates to CATSPTPATEAFF. The chain carries TRBV24-1 and TRBJ1-1; D remains unclear. With 10 bases removed from V and 4 bases from J, the gap between germline ends came to 15 bases. Germline V gene sequence: CDR1 KGHDR, CDR2 SFDVKD. The CDR3 contains 13 residues.

As concerns this clonotype: It is likely a read error, because the conserved phenylalanine at the end of the CDR3 is missing. This chain links TRBV4-2 with TRBJ1-2; TRBD1 matches 10 bases. J gave up 10 bases and V 0 bases, and 2 bases lay outside the gene matches. CDR1 is LGHNA, CDR2 YNFKEQ, per germline. The CDR3 consists of 13 residues. CDR3 residues: CASSQDGTGDYTS. CDR3 coding DNA: TGTGCCAGCAGCCAAGATGGGACAGGGGACTACACCTCC.

The V call is TRBV6-5, the J call TRBJ2-3, with TRBD1 matching 8 bases. The CDR3 consists of 14 residues. Germline assignment: CDR1 MNHEY and CDR2 SVGAGI. Trimming cost V 4 bases and J 2 bases; bases outside gene matches: 2. The CDR3: CASSWDRNTDTQYF. CDR3 DNA: TGTGCCAGCAGTTGGGACAGGAACACAGATACGCAGTATTTT.

This chain links TRBV12-3 or TRBV12-4 with TRBJ1-4; D unclear. The CDR3 runs to 15 residues. V was trimmed by 1 base and J by 7 bases, leaving 13 bases between them. The CDR3 DNA is TGTGCCAGCAGTTTAGATTCAGGTCTTGGTGAAAAACTGTTTTTT. Encoded protein: CASSLDSGLGEKLFF.

The chain joins TRBV10-3 to TRBJ2-2, with 7 bases that match TRBD1. The germline CDR1 and CDR2 sequences are ENHRY and SYGVKD. Trimming took 5 bases from V and 4 from J; bases not matched to a gene: 7. The CDR3 consists of 15 residues. CDR3: CAISWGAGGTGELFF. Here the CDR3 DNA reads TGTGCCATCAGTTGGGGTGCAGGGGGCACCGGGGAGCTGTTTTTT.

This chain connects TRBV7-9 to TRBJ2-5; no reliable D call. CDR1 and CDR2 from the germline V gene are SEHNR and FQNEAQ (reference sequence). This CDR3 has 13 amino acids. V was trimmed by 2 bases and J by 5 bases, leaving 9 bases between them. CDR3: CASSLLGYETQYF. The CDR3 bases are TGTGCCAGCAGCTTATTGGGGTACGAGACCCAGTACTTC.

The chain joins TRBV6-5 to TRBJ1-1; D is uncertain. The CDR3 sequence is 15 residues long. Deletions cut 7 bases from V and 3 bases from J, with 18 bases between. Germline V gene sequence: CDR1 MNHEY, CDR2 SVGAGI. CDR3 coding DNA: TGTGCCAGCATCTCCGGCGGGCCTGGGGACACTGAAGCTTTCTTT. Protein sequence: CASISGGPGDTEAFF.

This clonotype appeared many times. The rearrangement joins TRBV19 to TRBJ1-4; D not resolved. V was cut by 3 bases and J by 0 bases, with 8 bases left in between. The CDR3 runs to 15 residues. Germline lookup yields CDR1 LNHDA and CDR2 SQIVND (reference sequence). CDR3 nucleotide sequence: TGTGCCAGTAGTATCGCGGCAGCAACTAATGAAAAACTGTTTTTT. This codes for CASSIAAATNEKLFF.

The chain joins TRBV12-3 or TRBV12-4 to TRBJ1-3; no definite D call. This CDR3 spans 13 amino acids. The V end was cut by 2 bases, the J end by 6 bases, with 8 bases between. Here the CDR3 reads CASSLRQANTIYF. CDR3 nucleotide sequence: TGTGCCAGCAGTTTAAGGCAGGCAAACACCATATATTTT.

The chain carries TRBV7-9 and TRBJ2-1; TRBD1 matches 7 bases. The J segment lost 4 bases and the V segment lost 3 bases, leaving 6 bases of the junction unmatched. CDR1 is SEHNR, CDR2 FQNEAQ, per germline (reference sequence). This CDR3 has 15 residues. CDR3 in amino acids: CASSFRTGAYNEQFF. CDR3 DNA: TGTGCCAGCAGCTTCCGGACAGGAGCATACAATGAGCAGTTCTTC. The entire variable domain, with the rest obtained from reference TRBV7-9 and TRBJ2-1, is as follows: DTGVSQNPRHKITKRGQNVTFRCDPISEHNRLYWYRQTLGQGPEFLTYFQNEAQLEKSRLLSDRFSAERPKGSFSTLEIQRTEQGDSAMYLCASSFRTGAYNEQFFGPGTRLTVL.